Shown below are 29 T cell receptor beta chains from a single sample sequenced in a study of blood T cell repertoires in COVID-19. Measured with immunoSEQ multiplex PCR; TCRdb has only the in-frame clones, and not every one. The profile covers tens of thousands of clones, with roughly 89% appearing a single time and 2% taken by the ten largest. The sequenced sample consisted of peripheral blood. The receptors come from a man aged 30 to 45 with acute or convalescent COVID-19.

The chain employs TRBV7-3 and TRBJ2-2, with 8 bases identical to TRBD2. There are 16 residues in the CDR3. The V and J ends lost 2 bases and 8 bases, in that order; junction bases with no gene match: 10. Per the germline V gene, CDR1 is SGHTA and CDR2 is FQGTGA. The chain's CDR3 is CASSLLSGRALGELFF. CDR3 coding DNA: TGTGCCAGCAGCTTATTAAGCGGGAGAGCGTTAGGGGAGCTGTTTTTT.

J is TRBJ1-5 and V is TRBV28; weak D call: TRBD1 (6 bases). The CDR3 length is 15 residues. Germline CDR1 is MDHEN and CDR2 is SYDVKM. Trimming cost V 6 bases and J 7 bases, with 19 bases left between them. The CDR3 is CASSELYRVLQPQHF. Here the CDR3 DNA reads TGTGCCAGCAGCGAACTCTACAGGGTATTGCAGCCCCAGCATTTT.

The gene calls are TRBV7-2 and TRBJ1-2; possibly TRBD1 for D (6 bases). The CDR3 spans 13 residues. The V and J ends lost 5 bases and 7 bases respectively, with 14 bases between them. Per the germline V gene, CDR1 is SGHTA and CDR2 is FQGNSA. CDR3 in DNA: TGTGCCAGCAGCCTACAGGGAACGAGTGGCTACACCTTC. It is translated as CASSLQGTSGYTF.

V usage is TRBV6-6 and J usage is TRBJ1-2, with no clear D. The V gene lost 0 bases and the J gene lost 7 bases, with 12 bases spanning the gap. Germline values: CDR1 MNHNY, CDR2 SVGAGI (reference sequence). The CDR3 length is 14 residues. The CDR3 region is CASSYSTGEGGYTF. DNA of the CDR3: TGTGCCAGCAGTTACTCGACCGGGGAGGGTGGCTACACCTTC.

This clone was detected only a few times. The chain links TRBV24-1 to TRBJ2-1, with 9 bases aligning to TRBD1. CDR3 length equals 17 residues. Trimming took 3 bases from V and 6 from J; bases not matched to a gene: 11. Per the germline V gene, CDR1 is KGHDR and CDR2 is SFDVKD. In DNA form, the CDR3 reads TGTGCCACCAGTGATACCACCGGGACAGGGTCTATCAATGAGCAGTTCTTC. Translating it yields CATSDTTGTGSINEQFF.

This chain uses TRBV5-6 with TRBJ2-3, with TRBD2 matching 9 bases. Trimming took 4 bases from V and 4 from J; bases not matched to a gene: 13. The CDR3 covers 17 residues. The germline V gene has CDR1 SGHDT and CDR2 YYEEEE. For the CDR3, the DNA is TGTGCCAGCAGCCCCGGGGTCCTAGCGGGGTGGGCAGATACGCAGTATTTT. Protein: CASSPGVLAGWADTQYF.

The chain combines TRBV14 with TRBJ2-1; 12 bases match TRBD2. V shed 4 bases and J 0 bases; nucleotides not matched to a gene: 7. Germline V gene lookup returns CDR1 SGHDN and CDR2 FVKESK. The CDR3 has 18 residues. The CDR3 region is CASSLATSGGRSYNEQFF. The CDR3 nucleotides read TGTGCCAGCAGCCTCGCCACTAGCGGGGGGCGCTCCTACAATGAGCAGTTCTTC.

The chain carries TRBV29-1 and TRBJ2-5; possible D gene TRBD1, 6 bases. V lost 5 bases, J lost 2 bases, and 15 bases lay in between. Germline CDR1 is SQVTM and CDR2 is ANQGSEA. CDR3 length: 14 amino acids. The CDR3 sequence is CSVRRGSSQETQYF. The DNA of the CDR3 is TGCAGCGTTAGAAGGGGGAGTTCACAAGAGACCCAGTACTTC.

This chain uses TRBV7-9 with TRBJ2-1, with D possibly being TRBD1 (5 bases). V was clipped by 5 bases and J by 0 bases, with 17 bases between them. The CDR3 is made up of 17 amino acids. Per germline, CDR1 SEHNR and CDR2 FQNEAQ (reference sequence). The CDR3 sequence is CASSQAGQFSSYNEQFF. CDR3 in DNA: TGTGCCAGCAGCCAAGCAGGGCAATTTAGCTCCTACAATGAGCAGTTCTTC.

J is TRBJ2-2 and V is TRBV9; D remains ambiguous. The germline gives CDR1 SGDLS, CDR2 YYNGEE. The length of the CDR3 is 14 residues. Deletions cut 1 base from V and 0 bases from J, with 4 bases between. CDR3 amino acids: CASSVQANTGELFF. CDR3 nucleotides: TGTGCCAGCAGCGTACAGGCGAACACCGGGGAGCTGTTTTTT.

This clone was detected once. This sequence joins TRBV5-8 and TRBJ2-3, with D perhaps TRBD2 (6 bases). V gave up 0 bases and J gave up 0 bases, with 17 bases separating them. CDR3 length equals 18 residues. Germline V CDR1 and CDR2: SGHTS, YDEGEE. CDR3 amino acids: CASSLAVGDFFSTDTQYF. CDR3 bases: TGTGCCAGCAGCTTGGCCGTAGGGGACTTCTTTAGCACAGATACGCAGTATTTT.

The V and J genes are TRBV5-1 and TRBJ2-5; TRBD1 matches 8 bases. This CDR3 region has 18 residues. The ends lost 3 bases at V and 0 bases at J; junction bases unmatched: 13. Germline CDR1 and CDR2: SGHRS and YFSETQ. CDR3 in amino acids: CASSSRPRQGKYQETQYF. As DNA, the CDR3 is TGCGCCAGCAGCTCCAGACCCCGACAGGGGAAGTACCAAGAGACCCAGTACTTC.

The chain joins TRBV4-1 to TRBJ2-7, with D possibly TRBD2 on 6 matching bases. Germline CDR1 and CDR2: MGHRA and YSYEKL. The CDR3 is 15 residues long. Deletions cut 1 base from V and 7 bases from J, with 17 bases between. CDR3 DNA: TGCGCCAGCAGCCAAGGACTAGTAGGGTCGGGAGAGCAGTACTTC. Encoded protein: CASSQGLVGSGEQYF.

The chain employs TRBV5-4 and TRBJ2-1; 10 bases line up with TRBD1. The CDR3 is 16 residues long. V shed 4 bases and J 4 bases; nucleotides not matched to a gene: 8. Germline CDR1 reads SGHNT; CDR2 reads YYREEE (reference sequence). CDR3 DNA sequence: TGTGCCAGCAGCGCCGCGACAGGGGGCGCTTACAATGAGCAGTTCTTC. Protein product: CASSAATGGAYNEQFF.

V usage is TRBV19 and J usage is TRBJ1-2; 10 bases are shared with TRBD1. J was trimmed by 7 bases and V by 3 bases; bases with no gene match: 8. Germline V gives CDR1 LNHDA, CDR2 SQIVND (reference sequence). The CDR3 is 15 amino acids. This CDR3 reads CASSIPGQGIIGYTF. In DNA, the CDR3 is TGTGCCAGTAGTATTCCGGGACAGGGGATAATTGGCTACACCTTC.

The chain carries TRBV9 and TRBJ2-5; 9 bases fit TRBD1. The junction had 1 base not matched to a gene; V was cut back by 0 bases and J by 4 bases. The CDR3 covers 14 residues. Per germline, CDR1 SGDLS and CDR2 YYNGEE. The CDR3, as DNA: TGTGCCAGCAGCGTAGGACAGGGGGGAGAGACCCAGTACTTC. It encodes CASSVGQGGETQYF.

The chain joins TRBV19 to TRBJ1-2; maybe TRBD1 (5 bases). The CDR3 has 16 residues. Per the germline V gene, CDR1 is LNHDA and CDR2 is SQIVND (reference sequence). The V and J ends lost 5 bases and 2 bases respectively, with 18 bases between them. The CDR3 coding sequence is TGTGCCAGTAGTCCAACAGGCCACCTGAGAAACTATGGCTACACCTTC. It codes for CASSPTGHLRNYGYTF.

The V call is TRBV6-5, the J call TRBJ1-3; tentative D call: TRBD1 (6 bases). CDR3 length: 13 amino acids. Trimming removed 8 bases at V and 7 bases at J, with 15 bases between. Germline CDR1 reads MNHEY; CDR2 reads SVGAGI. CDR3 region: CASRLAGANTIYF. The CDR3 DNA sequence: TGTGCCAGCCGCCTAGCAGGGGCTAACACCATATATTTT.

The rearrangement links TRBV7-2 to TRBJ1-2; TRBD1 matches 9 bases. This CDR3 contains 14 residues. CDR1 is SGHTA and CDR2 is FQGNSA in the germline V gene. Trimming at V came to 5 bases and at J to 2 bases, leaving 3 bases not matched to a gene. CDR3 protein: CASSADRGNYGYTF. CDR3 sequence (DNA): TGTGCCAGCAGCGCCGACAGGGGGAACTATGGCTACACCTTC.

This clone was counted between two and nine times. The CDR3 bases are TGTGCCAGCAGGAACAGGGGGGACCCCTACGAGCAGTACTTC. The encoded protein is CASRNRGDPYEQYF. V usage is TRBV6-6 and J usage is TRBJ2-7, with 8 bases aligning to TRBD1. Germline loops: CDR1 MNHNY, CDR2 SVGAGI (reference sequence). V shed 6 bases and J 2 bases; nucleotides not matched to a gene: 6. The CDR3 extends over 14 amino acids.

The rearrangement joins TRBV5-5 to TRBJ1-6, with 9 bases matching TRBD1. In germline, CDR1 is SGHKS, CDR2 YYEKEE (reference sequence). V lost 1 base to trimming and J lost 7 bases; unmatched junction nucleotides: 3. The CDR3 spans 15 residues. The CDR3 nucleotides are TGTGCCAGCAGCTTGCCTGGGACAGGGAATTCACCCCTCCACTTT. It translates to CASSLPGTGNSPLHF.

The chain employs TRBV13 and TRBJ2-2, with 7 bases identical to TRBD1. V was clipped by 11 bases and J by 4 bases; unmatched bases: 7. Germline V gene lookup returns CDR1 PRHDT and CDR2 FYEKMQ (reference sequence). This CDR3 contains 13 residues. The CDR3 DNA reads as TGTGCCTCATCGGGACAGACCACCGGGGAGCTGTTTTTT. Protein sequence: CASSGQTTGELFF.

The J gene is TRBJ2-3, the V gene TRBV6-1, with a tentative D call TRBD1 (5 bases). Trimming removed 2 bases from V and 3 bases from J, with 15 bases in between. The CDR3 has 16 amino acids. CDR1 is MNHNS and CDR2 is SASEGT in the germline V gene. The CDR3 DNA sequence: TGTGCCAGCAGTGAAAACCAGGGTGAAGTAACAGATACGCAGTATTTT. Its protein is CASSENQGEVTDTQYF.

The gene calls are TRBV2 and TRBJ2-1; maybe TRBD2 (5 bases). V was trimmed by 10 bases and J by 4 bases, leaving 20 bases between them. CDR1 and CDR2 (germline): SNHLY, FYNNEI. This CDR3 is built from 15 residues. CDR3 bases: TGTGCCACCAGCAGGCCCCAGCGGATATACAATGAGCAGTTCTTC. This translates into CATSRPQRIYNEQFF.

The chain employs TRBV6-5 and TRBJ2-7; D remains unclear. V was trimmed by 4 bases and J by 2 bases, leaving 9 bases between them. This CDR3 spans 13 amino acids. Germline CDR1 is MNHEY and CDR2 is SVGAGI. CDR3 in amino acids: CASSLAQTYEQYF. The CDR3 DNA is TGTGCCAGCAGTTTAGCCCAAACCTACGAGCAGTACTTC.

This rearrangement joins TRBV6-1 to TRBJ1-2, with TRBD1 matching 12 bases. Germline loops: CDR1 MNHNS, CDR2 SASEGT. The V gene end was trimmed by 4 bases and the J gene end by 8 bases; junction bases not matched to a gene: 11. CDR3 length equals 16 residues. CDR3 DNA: TGTGCCAGCAGTGTAACCGGGACAGGGGGCATTAGAGGCTACACCTTC. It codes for CASSVTGTGGIRGYTF.

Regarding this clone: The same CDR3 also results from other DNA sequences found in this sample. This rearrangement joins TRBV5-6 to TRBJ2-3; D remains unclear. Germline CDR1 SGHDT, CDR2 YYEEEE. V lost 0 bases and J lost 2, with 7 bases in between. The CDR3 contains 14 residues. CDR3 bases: TGTGCCAGCAGCTTGGGAGCCCACACAGATACGCAGTATTTT. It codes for CASSLGAHTDTQYF.

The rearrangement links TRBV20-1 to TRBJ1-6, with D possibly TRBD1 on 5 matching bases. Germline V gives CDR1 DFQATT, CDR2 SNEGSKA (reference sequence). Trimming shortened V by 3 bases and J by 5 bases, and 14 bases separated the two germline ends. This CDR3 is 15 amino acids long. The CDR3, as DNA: TGCAGTGCTAGTTTGTGGGGCGCGGATAATTCACCCCTCCACTTT. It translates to CSASLWGADNSPLHF.

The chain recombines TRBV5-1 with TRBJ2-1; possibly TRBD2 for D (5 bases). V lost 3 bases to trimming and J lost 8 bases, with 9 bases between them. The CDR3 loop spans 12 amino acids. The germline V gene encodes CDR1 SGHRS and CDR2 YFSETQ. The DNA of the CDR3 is TGCGCCAGCAGCTCGAGGGCCGATGAGCAGTTCTTC. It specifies CASSSRADEQFF.